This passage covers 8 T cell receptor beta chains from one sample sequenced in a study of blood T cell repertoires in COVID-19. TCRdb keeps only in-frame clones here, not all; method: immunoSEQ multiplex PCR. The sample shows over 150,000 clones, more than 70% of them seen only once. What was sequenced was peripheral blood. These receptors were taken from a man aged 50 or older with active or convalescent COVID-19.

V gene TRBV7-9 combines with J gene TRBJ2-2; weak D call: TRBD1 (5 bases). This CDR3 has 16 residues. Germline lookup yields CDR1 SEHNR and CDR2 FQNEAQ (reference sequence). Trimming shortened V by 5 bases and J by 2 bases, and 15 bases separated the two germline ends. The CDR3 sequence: CASSLPGSSNTGELFF. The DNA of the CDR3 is TGTGCCAGCAGCCTGCCAGGGTCGAGTAACACCGGGGAGCTGTTTTTT.

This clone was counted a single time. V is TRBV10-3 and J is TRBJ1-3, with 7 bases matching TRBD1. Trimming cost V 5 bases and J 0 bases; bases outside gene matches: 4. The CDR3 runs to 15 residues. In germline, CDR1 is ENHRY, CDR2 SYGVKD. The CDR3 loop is CAISRGQSSGNTIYF. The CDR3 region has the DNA TGTGCCATCAGTAGGGGACAGAGCTCTGGAAACACCATATATTTT.

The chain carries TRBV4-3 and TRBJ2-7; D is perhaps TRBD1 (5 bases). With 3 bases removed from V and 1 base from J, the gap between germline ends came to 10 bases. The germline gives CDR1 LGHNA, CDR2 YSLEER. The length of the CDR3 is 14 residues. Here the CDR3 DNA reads TGCGCCAGCAGCCAGGGTGCAGGGTCCTACGAGCAGTACTTC. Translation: CASSQGAGSYEQYF.

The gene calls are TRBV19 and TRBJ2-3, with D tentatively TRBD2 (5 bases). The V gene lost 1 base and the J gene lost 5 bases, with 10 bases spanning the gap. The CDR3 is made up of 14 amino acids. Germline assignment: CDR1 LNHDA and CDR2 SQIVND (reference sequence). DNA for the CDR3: TGTGCCAGTAGTATAGGGGTCGGGGAAGATACGCAGTATTTT. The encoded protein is CASSIGVGEDTQYF.

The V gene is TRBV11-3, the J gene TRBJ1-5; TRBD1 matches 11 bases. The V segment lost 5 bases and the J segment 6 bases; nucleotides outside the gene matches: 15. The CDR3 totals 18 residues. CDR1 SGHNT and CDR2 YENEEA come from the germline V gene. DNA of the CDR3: TGTGCCAGCAGCACCCGCCGGTCACCGGGACAGGGGGTTCAGCCCCAGCATTTT. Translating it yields CASSTRRSPGQGVQPQHF.

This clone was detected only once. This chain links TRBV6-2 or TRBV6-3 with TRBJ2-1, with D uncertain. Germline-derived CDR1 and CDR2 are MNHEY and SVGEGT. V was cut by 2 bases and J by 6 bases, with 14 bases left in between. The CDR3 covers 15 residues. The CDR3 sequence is CASSYPSDPSNEQFF. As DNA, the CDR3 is TGTGCCAGCAGTTACCCAAGCGATCCTAGCAATGAGCAGTTCTTC.

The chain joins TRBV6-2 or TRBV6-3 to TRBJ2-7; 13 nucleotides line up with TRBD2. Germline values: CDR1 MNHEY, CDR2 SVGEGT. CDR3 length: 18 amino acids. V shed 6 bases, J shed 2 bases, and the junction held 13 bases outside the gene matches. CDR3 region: CASSSALAGGPVPYEQYF. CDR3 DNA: TGTGCCAGCAGCTCCGCACTAGCGGGAGGGCCTGTCCCCTACGAGCAGTACTTC.

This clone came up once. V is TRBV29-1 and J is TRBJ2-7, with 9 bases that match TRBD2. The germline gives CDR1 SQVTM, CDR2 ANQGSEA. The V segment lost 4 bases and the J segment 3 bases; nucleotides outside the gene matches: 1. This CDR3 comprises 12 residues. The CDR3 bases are TGCAGCGTTGGACTAGCGGTCTACGAGCAGTACTTC. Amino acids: CSVGLAVYEQYF.